This T cell receptor beta chain emerged from a study of T cell repertoires in cytomegalovirus infection. Overall study context: Indications of both CMV infection and matching HLA type were provided by public TCR beta signatures.

TCRdb independently ran MiXCR on the reads; one entry per CDR3 protein. The sample holds almost 550,000 distinct CDR3 sequences, approximately 15% seen once. The TCR sequence derives from a human donor in good health (CMV status not recorded). Some clones in this sample may be carry-over from other donors' samples. The sequencing input was CD8+ T cells from PBMCs.

Here the CDR3 DNA reads TGTGCCAGTAGTATACAGCGGAACACTGAAGCTTTCTTT. This codes for CASSIQRNTEAFF. The chain joins TRBV19 to TRBJ1-1; D not certain. Trimming shortened V by 2 bases and J by 1 base, and 5 bases separated the two germline ends. Germline-derived CDR1 and CDR2 are LNHDA and SQIVND (reference sequence). The CDR3 consists of 13 residues.